The T cell receptor (beta chain) under discussion was sequenced for a study of tumor-infiltrating lymphocytes in primary liver carcinoma. This clonotype has a single count. One end of the junction varies from germline; a read error may be responsible. Starting from approximately 470 ng of total RNA, TCR beta cDNA was produced with a primer in the constant region. For TCR beta, libraries were produced by three nested multiplex PCR rounds using slightly modified ARM-PCR. Researchers ran the first two PCR rounds for 9 to 10 cycles each with TRBV1-TRBV30 forward primers and a C-beta reverse primer. Using its own MiXCR run on the multiplex PCR reads, TCRdb lists one record per CDR3 protein. The table shows some 180,000 distinct CDR3 sequences, with 60% occurring only once. The CDR3 is 14 residues long. Germline values: CDR1 MNHNS, CDR2 SASEGT. RNA isolated from unsorted whole blood supplied the blood RNA, with germline DNA also extracted.

The chain uses TRBV6-1 and TRBJ1-1, with 7 bases aligning to TRBD1. The sequence came from a man in his forties with primary liver carcinoma and hepatitis B virus infection. Specimen: peripheral blood. CDR3 amino acids: CASVQQGLNTEALF. As DNA, the CDR3 is TGTGCCAGTGTTCAACAGGGGCTGAACACTGAAGCTCTCTTT.